This TCR beta chain emerged from a study of metastatic and nonmetastatic thyroid tumors. Whole-study context: Patients with malignant and benign thyroid disease provided blood and tumor or nodule tissue, whose repertoires were compared. The study's findings and limits: Reportedly, malignant thyroid tumors had significantly higher TCR beta diversity than benign nodules, in blood and tumor.

This clone was seen repeatedly, ten times or more. Its antigen is not known. In the original analysis: Differences in CDR3 between clinicopathological groups were drawn on to build a classifier intended to discriminate distant-metastatic papillary thyroid cancer patients. TCRdb re-analyzed the PCR reads using MiXCR. TCRdb's processing, not the authors' own work, is the source of the V and J calls. The repertoire holds about 40,000 clones, less than 35% seen once, with roughly 9.5% in the top ten. The entire patient cohort was treatment-naive prior to thyroid surgery. The CDR3 loop spans 15 amino acids. Trimming left V 7 bases short and J 2 bases short, with 16 bases between. The germline V gene has CDR1 SGDLS and CDR2 YYNGEE.

This chain joins TRBV9 and TRBJ2-1; D may be TRBD1 (6 bases). The sequenced sample was blood. This clonotype originated in a male donor with papillary thyroid cancer or a benign thyroid nodule (not recorded which). Some clones in this sample may be carry-over from other donors' samples. CDR3 residues: CASQRGSSTYNEQFF. For the CDR3, the DNA is TGTGCCAGCCAGAGGGGGTCCTCAACCTACAATGAGCAGTTCTTC.